A selection of T cell receptor beta chains follows, all from one sample in a study of T-cell reconstitution after alpha-beta-depleted transplantation in children. A single record per CDR3 protein comes from TCRdb applying MiXCR to the PCR reads. The sample includes more than 300,000 distinct CDR3 sequences, about a sixth of them seen just once. The sequences come from PBMCs, mostly from graft donor cells, collected 360 days after TCRalphabeta/CD19-depleted stem cell transplant. These TCRs come from a male patient aged 2-10 years who had a stem cell transplant for acute lymphoblastic leukemia, so the T cells may come from the graft donor. The CDR3 runs from the conserved cysteine through the conserved F or W. D genes are given only for firm matches. Size is omitted from some rows. Given values are once, few, many or a class for expanded clones.

v_gene,j_gene,d_gene,abundance,CDR3nt,CDR3aa
TRBV20-1,TRBJ2-1,TRBD2,-,TGCAGTGCTAGGGGACTAGCGGGAGGACTGGGAATTGAGCAGTTCTTC,CSARGLAGGLGIEQFF
TRBV28,TRBJ2-1,-,many,TGTGCCAGCGGGGCGAGGTCCTACAATGAGCAGTTCTTC,CASGARSYNEQFF
TRBV28,TRBJ2-3,TRBD1,-,TGTGCCAGCAGTCTCCCGGGACAGGGGGTCCTATGTACGCAGTATTTT,CASSLPGQGVLCTQYF
TRBV29-1,TRBJ2-3,-,many,TGCAGCGTTGAATACAGCACAGATACGCAGTATTTT,CSVEYSTDTQYF
TRBV20-1,TRBJ2-1,-,-,TGCAGTGCTAATATGGCTTTCTCCTACAATGAGCAGTTCTTC,CSANMAFSYNEQFF
TRBV20-1,TRBJ2-3,TRBD1,-,TGCAGTGCTAGAGCCCCCGGGACAGGGCGCACAGATACGCAGTATTTT,CSARAPGTGRTDTQYF
TRBV7-2,TRBJ2-1,-,-,TGTGCCAGCAGCGGGACACCAAGAACCTACAATGAGCAGTTCTTC,CASSGTPRTYNEQFF
TRBV4-3,TRBJ2-1,-,many,TGCGCCAGCAGCCAAGAACCTAGGAGTAACAATGAGCAGTTCTTC,CASSQEPRSNNEQFF
TRBV5-1,TRBJ1-1,TRBD1,-,TGCGCCAGCAGGCTCGCAGGGGGAAGGGGCACTGAAGCTTTCTTT,CASRLAGGRGTEAFF
TRBV9,TRBJ2-1,-,many,TGTGCCAGCAGCGTAGCCTTCTCTGAGCAGTTCTTC,CASSVAFSEQFF
TRBV29-1,TRBJ2-1,-,few,TGCAGCGCGGAACACAGGGTCTCATACAATGAGCAGTTCTTC,CSAEHRVSYNEQFF
TRBV6-1,TRBJ2-4,TRBD1,few,TGTGCCAGCAGTGCTGGGACAGGGGGCAGGCACATTCAGTACTTC,CASSAGTGGRHIQYF
TRBV4-3,TRBJ2-5,-,few,TGCGCCAGCAGCCAACAAAGGGGGGGGGGAGAGACCCAGTACTTC,CASSQQRGGGETQYF
TRBV18,TRBJ2-1,TRBD1,few,TGTGCCAGCTCACCCGACAGGGGAACCTACAATGAGCAGTTCTTC,CASSPDRGTYNEQFF
TRBV6-6,TRBJ2-1,-,-,TGTGCCAGCAGTTACGTCTATGAGCAGTTCTTC,CASSYVYEQFF
TRBV10-3,TRBJ2-7,-,few,TGTGCCATCTGGGCCCCGGACGGCTCCTACGAGCAGTACTTC,CAIWAPDGSYEQYF
TRBV5-1,TRBJ2-7,-,-,TGCGCCAGCAGCTTACACAGAGGTCCTCCCTACGAGCAGTACTTC,CASSLHRGPPYEQYF
TRBV7-9,TRBJ2-3,-,few,TGTGCCAGCAGCCACCCCGGGACAAGGTTCACAGATACGCAGTATTTT,CASSHPGTRFTDTQYF
TRBV12-3/TRBV12-4,TRBJ1-5,-,-,TGTGCCAGCAGTTTCGGACAGTATAGCAATCAGCCCCAGCATTTT,CASSFGQYSNQPQHF
TRBV6-1,TRBJ2-7,TRBD2,few,TGTGCCAGCTCGATGACTAGCGGTTCCTACGAGCAGTACTTC,CASSMTSGSYEQYF
TRBV12-3/TRBV12-4,TRBJ2-3,-,few,TGTGCCAGCAGTACGGACGGGACTAGCACAGATACGCAGTATTTT,CASSTDGTSTDTQYF
TRBV7-9,TRBJ1-1,-,few,TGTGCCAGCAGCTTAACGGGGGCTGAAGCTTTCTTT,CASSLTGAEAFF
TRBV27,TRBJ2-3,TRBD1,-,TGTGCCAGCAGTTCGCCGCCTACAGGGGCAGATACGCAGTATTTT,CASSSPPTGADTQYF
TRBV28,TRBJ2-5,TRBD2,many,TGTGCCAGCAGCTCCGGAGCGGGGGAAGAGACCCAGTACTTC,CASSSGAGEETQYF
TRBV20-1,TRBJ2-7,TRBD2,few,TGCAGTGCTAGAGTCGTTAATCCCGGGACTAGCGCACCCGAGCAGTACTTC,CSARVVNPGTSAPEQYF
TRBV28,TRBJ1-4,-,many,TGTGCCAGCAGGGCAACTAATGAAAAACTGTTTTTT,CASRATNEKLFF
TRBV28,TRBJ2-5,-,many,TGTGCCAGCAGTTATGGGACTCCTATGAGAGAGACCCAGTACTTC,CASSYGTPMRETQYF
TRBV7-9,TRBJ2-7,TRBD1,few,TGTGCCAGCAGCTTAGTTGGGGACAGGGGCTCCTACGAGCAGTACTTC,CASSLVGDRGSYEQYF
TRBV12-5,TRBJ2-5,-,-,TGTGCTAGTGGTATAGTGGGTTGGGAGACCCAGTACTTC,CASGIVGWETQYF
TRBV5-6,TRBJ2-6,-,many,TGTGCCAGCAGCTTGGGGGCTGGGGCCAACGTCCTGACTTTC,CASSLGAGANVLTF
TRBV18,TRBJ1-1,-,-,TGTGCCAGCTCACCGATGAGAGGGGACACTGAAGCTTTCTTT,CASSPMRGDTEAFF
TRBV9,TRBJ2-2,TRBD1,few,TGTGCCAGCAGCGTAGGCCTAACAGGGGACCAGGGGGAGCTGTTTTTT,CASSVGLTGDQGELFF
TRBV12-3/TRBV12-4,TRBJ2-2,-,few,TGTGCCAGCAACCAGAGGCACTCCGGGGAGCTGTTTTTT,CASNQRHSGELFF
TRBV24-1,TRBJ2-5,-,-,TGTGCCACCCGGGGAGCCCCCGAAGAGACCCAGTACTTC,CATRGAPEETQYF
TRBV28,TRBJ2-1,-,many,TGTGCCAGCTCAGTTTCGGGTGTAGGGAGCAATGAGCAGTTCTTC,CASSVSGVGSNEQFF
TRBV4-1,TRBJ1-1,-,many,TGCGCCAGCAGCCATCCCGGCGGGAAAGCTTTCTTT,CASSHPGGKAFF
TRBV12-3/TRBV12-4,TRBJ1-1,-,few,TGTGCCAGCAGTCTTACAGGTTCGGAGAACACTGAAGCTTTCTTT,CASSLTGSENTEAFF
TRBV11-2,TRBJ2-7,-,few,TGTGCCAGCAGCCGATCTAGGCCCTTCGGATACGAGCAGTACTTC,CASSRSRPFGYEQYF
TRBV12-3/TRBV12-4,TRBJ1-1,-,few,TGTGCCAGCAGTCCGACAGATAGGAGGACTGAAGCTTTCTTT,CASSPTDRRTEAFF
TRBV7-8,TRBJ2-2,-,many,TGTGCCAGCAGCTTAGAGTTTCAGGACAGCCCCTCGAACACCGGGGAGCTGTTTTTT,CASSLEFQDSPSNTGELFF
TRBV2,TRBJ2-7,TRBD1,few,TGTGCCAGCACCCGAGACAGGGTCGGCGAGCAGTACTTC,CASTRDRVGEQYF
TRBV7-2,TRBJ2-2,TRBD1,few,TGTGCCAGCAGCTTCAGGACAGGCCCTTACACCGGGGAGCTGTTTTTT,CASSFRTGPYTGELFF
TRBV28,TRBJ2-7,-,many,TGTGCCAGCAGTTTAGGCACGATACTGATCGAGCAGTACTTC,CASSLGTILIEQYF
TRBV7-2,TRBJ2-5,-,few,TGTGCCAGCAGCTTAGGGGGGCTAGATGGGGAGACCCAGTACTTC,CASSLGGLDGETQYF
TRBV7-2,TRBJ2-7,-,few,TGTGCCAGCACACCTACGGGATCCGGCATCTACGAGCAGTACTTC,CASTPTGSGIYEQYF
TRBV12-5,TRBJ2-7,TRBD1,-,TGTGCTAGTGGTTCAGGGGGCCACTACGAGCAGTACTTC,CASGSGGHYEQYF
TRBV5-5,TRBJ2-4,-,-,TGTGCCAGCAAAAACCTCGTGGAAAACATTCAGTACTTC,CASKNLVENIQYF
TRBV15,TRBJ2-1,TRBD2,-,TGTGCCACCAGCAGAGGACTAGCGAACAATGAGCAGTTCTTC,CATSRGLANNEQFF
TRBV5-1,TRBJ2-7,-,few,TGCGCCAGCAGCTTGGCCCAGGTAGGGTACGAGCAGTACTTC,CASSLAQVGYEQYF
TRBV12-3/TRBV12-4,TRBJ1-4,-,few,TGTGCCAGCAGTTTGGTAGGGATTAATGAAAAACTGTTTTTT,CASSLVGINEKLFF
TRBV12-3/TRBV12-4,TRBJ2-2,-,many,TGTGCCAGCAGTTTAAGGCCCCCCACCGGGGAGCTGTTTTTT,CASSLRPPTGELFF
TRBV6-5,TRBJ2-7,-,few,TGTGCCAGCAGTTACTCGCCAGGGCGCTTCTACGAGCAGTACTTC,CASSYSPGRFYEQYF
TRBV6-2/TRBV6-3,TRBJ1-5,TRBD1,-,TGTGCCAGCAGTTACTCGGACAGGGGACGACAGCCCCAGCATTTT,CASSYSDRGRQPQHF
TRBV15,TRBJ2-3,TRBD2,-,TGTGCCACCAGCAGGGACAGCTACGCGGGAGGGCCGGGAGATACGCAGTATTTT,CATSRDSYAGGPGDTQYF
TRBV4-3,TRBJ2-2,TRBD2,few,TGCGCCAGCAGCCAAGTAGCGGGAGGTTACACCGGGGAGCTGTTTTTT,CASSQVAGGYTGELFF
TRBV29-1,TRBJ2-3,-,-,TGCAGCGTTGATGAGGCAGCTAGCACAGATACGCAGTATTTT,CSVDEAASTDTQYF
TRBV20-1,TRBJ2-5,-,-,TGCAGTGCTATTGCGGAAGAGACCCAGTACTTC,CSAIAEETQYF
TRBV6-2/TRBV6-3,TRBJ2-7,TRBD2,-,TGTGCCAGCAGTCTAGCGGGAGGACCCACCTACGAGCAGTACTTC,CASSLAGGPTYEQYF
TRBV12-3/TRBV12-4,TRBJ1-2,TRBD1,-,TGTGCCAGCAGTATAGGGGCCGGGACAGGGGCTTTTTATGGCTACACCTTC,CASSIGAGTGAFYGYTF